This TCR beta chain stems from a study of blood T cell repertoires in COVID-19. At the level of the study: The samples span acute and convalescent COVID-19 from the United States, Italy and Spain. Nucleic acid was either cDNA or gDNA, and it came from T cells, B-cell-depleted T cells, or PBMCs.

The CDR3 runs 10 residues. The germline V gene encodes CDR1 SGHTS and CDR2 YDEGEE. The germline V and J ends were trimmed by 5 bases and 7 bases, with 4 bases remaining between them. The count of this clone is one. In the source study's methods: Reference gene primers were amplified, and this amplification served to estimate nucleated cell counts. Clones were sequenced by immunoSEQ multiplex PCR, and TCRdb holds only the in-frame ones, with some missing. Clone size and V and J calls were adopted from that table, with D and trimming inferred from the DNA. This table has roughly 250,000 clones, roughly 80% appearing once.

The chain uses TRBV5-8 and TRBJ2-1, with D unresolved. The clonotype originates from a woman aged 80 or over with active or convalescent COVID-19. Sequenced material: peripheral blood. CDR3: CASSLNEQFF. CDR3 nucleotide sequence: TGTGCCAGCAGTCTGAATGAGCAGTTCTTC.